This is a list of T cell receptor beta chains from one sample in a study of cytomegalovirus exposure and HLA in healthy donors. Assay: immunoSEQ multiplex PCR; the TCRdb copy retains only in-frame clones and omits some. The table lists 180,000 or so clones, 78% of them singletons. The sequencing sample was made of PBMCs. Receptors were obtained from a female donor in good health and CMV-seronegative. CDR3s include the opening cysteine and the closing phenylalanine or tryptophan. The D gene is left open where the match is weak. Size tells how often a clone was seen (once, few, many) or the class of an expanded clone, and some rows leave it out.

>TRBJ2-3|NA|NA|TRBV7-9
TGTGCCAGCAGCTTAACGGACTCTTGGGTGGATACGCAGTATTTT
CASSLTDSWVDTQYF
>TRBJ2-1|TRBD2|NA|TRBV19
TGTGCCAGTAGTGGCCAGGGGACAAGCGGGAGGGCACTATTTTACAATGAGCAGTTCTTC
CASSGQGTSGRALFYNEQFF
>TRBJ2-1|TRBD2|NA|TRBV5-6
TGTGCCAGCAGCAACTCGCCGGGACTAGCGAGGACTGGGGAGCAGTTCTTC
CASSNSPGLARTGEQFF
>TRBJ2-7|TRBD1|NA|TRBV7-8
TGTGCCAGCACCCAGGGGGTTGCCGAGCAGTACTTC
CASTQGVAEQYF
>TRBJ2-7|TRBD2|few|TRBV7-2
TGTGCCAGCAGCATACAGCGGGGAATCTCCTACGAGCAGTACTTC
CASSIQRGISYEQYF
>TRBJ2-7|TRBD1|NA|TRBV7-9
TGTGCCAGCAGCAACCGACAGGGGAGGTACGAGCAGTACTTC
CASSNRQGRYEQYF
>TRBJ1-6|NA|NA|TRBV6-1
TGTGCCAGCAGACTCTCGAGGGCTGGGTCACCCCTCCACTTT
CASRLSRAGSPLHF
>TRBJ2-7|TRBD1|few|TRBV6-5
TGTGCCAGCAGCATCGCGACAGGGGTTGTCGAGCAGTACTTC
CASSIATGVVEQYF
>TRBJ2-3|TRBD2|few|TRBV7-2
TGTGCCAGCGGACTAGCGGGAGGGAGCACAGATACGCAGTATTTT
CASGLAGGSTDTQYF
>TRBJ1-1|NA|NA|TRBV15
TGTGCCACCAGCAGAGATACGAGCGTTGGAAACACTGAAGCTTTCTTT
CATSRDTSVGNTEAFF
>TRBJ1-6|NA|NA|TRBV27
TGTGCCAGCAGCCTTCCGGGTAGTTCACCCCTCCACTTT
CASSLPGSSPLHF
>TRBJ1-3|NA|NA|TRBV15
TGTGCCACCAGCAGAGATGGCGGAACTGGAAACACCATATATTTT
CATSRDGGTGNTIYF
>TRBJ2-5|TRBD1|NA|TRBV27
TGTGCCAGCTCTGGGACAGGATCTGGGGAGACCCAGTACTTC
CASSGTGSGETQYF
>TRBJ2-2|NA|NA|TRBV9
TGTGCCAGCAGCGTAGAGGGGAGGGGGTACACCGGGGAGCTGTTTTTT
CASSVEGRGYTGELFF
>TRBJ1-1|TRBD1|NA|TRBV5-6
TGTGCCAGCAGCTTAGGGGGACAGGGGGCTGAAGCTTTCTTT
CASSLGGQGAEAFF
>TRBJ2-2|NA|once|TRBV7-8
TGTGCCAGCAGCTTACTATGGACTCCCACCGGGGAGCTGTTTTTT
CASSLLWTPTGELFF
>TRBJ2-3|NA|NA|TRBV21-1
TGTGCCAGCAGCAGACTGAGGGATAAATATACGCAGTATTTT
CASSRLRDKYTQYF
>TRBJ2-1|TRBD1|NA|TRBV29-1
TGCAGCGTGAGGGGGCATCTGAGCGATGAGCAGTTCTTC
CSVRGHLSDEQFF
>TRBJ1-1|TRBD1|NA|TRBV25-1
TGTGCCAGCAGTGATCTAGACAGGGAGGACACTGAAGCTTTCTTT
CASSDLDREDTEAFF
>TRBJ2-7|NA|many|TRBV15
TGTGCCACCAGCAGAGAGCAGGGGCTCCCTAGCGAGCAGTACTTC
CATSREQGLPSEQYF
>TRBJ2-5|TRBD1|NA|TRBV7-9
TGTTCCAGCAGCTCGGGACAGGGGGCCTGGCGGGAGACCCAGTACTTC
CSSSSGQGAWRETQYF
>TRBJ1-5|NA|few|TRBV15
TGTGCCACCAGCAACAGAACCAATCAGCCCCAGCATTTT
CATSNRTNQPQHF
>TRBJ2-7|TRBD1|NA|TRBV6-1
TGTGCCAGCAGTGAGACAGGGTCCTACGAGCAGTACTTC
CASSETGSYEQYF
>TRBJ1-1|NA|NA|TRBV7-9
TGTGCCAGCAGCTTACCGGGATCGAACACTGAAGCTTTCTTT
CASSLPGSNTEAFF
>TRBJ1-3|TRBD1|NA|TRBV6-1
TGTGCCAGCAGTGGGACAGGTACTGGAAACACCATATATTTT
CASSGTGTGNTIYF
>TRBJ2-7|TRBD1|few|TRBV29-1
TGCAGCGTAAGGGACAGGGGTATCTACGAGCAGTACTTC
CSVRDRGIYEQYF
>TRBJ2-2|TRBD2|NA|TRBV6-9
TGTGCCAGCCGCCTCCGAACGAAGGGACTAGCGGGAGAATCCCCGAACACCGGGGAGCTGTTTTTT
CASRLRTKGLAGESPNTGELFF
>TRBJ2-5|TRBD1|NA|TRBV28
TGTGCCAGCAGCCCCAGGGGGCGCGGAGAGACCCAGTACTTC
CASSPRGRGETQYF
>TRBJ1-5|NA|NA|TRBV6-1
TGTGCCAGCAGTGGGACCTCGAGGGCGCAGCCCCAGCATTTT
CASSGTSRAQPQHF
>TRBJ2-5|NA|few|TRBV18
TGTGCCAGCTCACCAGCAGGGGAGACCCAGTACTTC
CASSPAGETQYF
>TRBJ2-7|TRBD2|NA|TRBV5-8
TGTGCCAGCAGCTTGGCTAGCGGGAGGGCGAGGGAGCAGTACTTC
CASSLASGRAREQYF
>TRBJ2-1|TRBD2|NA|TRBV28
TGTGCCAGCATCACCCCAGGAGCGGGAGGAGAATACAATGAGCAGTTCTTC
CASITPGAGGEYNEQFF
>TRBJ1-2|TRBD1|NA|TRBV2
TGTGCCAGCAACCTTGGGGACAGGGGCTACACCTTC
CASNLGDRGYTF
>TRBJ2-1|TRBD2|NA|TRBV14
TGTGCCAGCAGCCAAGTCCCCGGCGGGAGTTTCTACAATGAGCAGTTCTTC
CASSQVPGGSFYNEQFF
>TRBJ2-6|NA|NA|TRBV29-1
TGCAGCGCCGAGTCTGGGGCCAACGTCCTGACTTTC
CSAESGANVLTF
>TRBJ2-1|NA|once|TRBV7-8
TGTGCCAGCAGCTTAGCGTTCCAGGGGAGCTCCTACAATGAGCAGTTCTTC
CASSLAFQGSSYNEQFF
>TRBJ1-1|TRBD1|NA|TRBV5-1
TGCGCCAGCAGCGGAACAGGGGGTACTGAAGCTTTCTTT
CASSGTGGTEAFF
>TRBJ1-3|NA|NA|TRBV13
TGTGCCAGCAGCTTTGGCAGGGCTGGAAACACCATATATTTT
CASSFGRAGNTIYF
>TRBJ1-2|NA|NA|TRBV5-1
TGCGCCAGCAGCTTGGAGACAGCGTATTCCTATGGCTACACCTTC
CASSLETAYSYGYTF
>TRBJ1-1|NA|NA|TRBV18
TGTGCCAGCTCACCTGAGAGGGAAGCTTTCTTT
CASSPEREAFF
>TRBJ2-5|NA|few|TRBV11-3
TGTGCCAGCAGAGGAAAACAGGGAGAGACCCAGTACTTC
CASRGKQGETQYF
>TRBJ1-2|NA|NA|TRBV6-1
NA
CASSILGASGYTF
>TRBJ2-2|NA|NA|TRBV9
TGTGCCAGCAGCTTTGGGACACCCTACACCGGGGAGCTGTTTTTT
CASSFGTPYTGELFF
>TRBJ2-3|TRBD2|NA|TRBV30
TGTGCCTGGGGACTAGCGGGAGTAACAGATACGCAGTATTTT
CAWGLAGVTDTQYF
>TRBJ2-7|TRBD2|NA|TRBV27
TGTGCCAGCAGTTCAGTCCGACTAGCGGGAGTCTCGTCCTACGAGCAGTACTTC
CASSSVRLAGVSSYEQYF
>TRBJ2-1|NA|NA|TRBV7-9
TGTGCCAGCAGCCCAAAAAGCGGGCTGGATCTCTCCTACAATGAGCAGTTCTTC
CASSPKSGLDLSYNEQFF
>TRBJ2-5|TRBD2|NA|TRBV11-2
TGTGCCAGCAGCTCGACCCGGACTAGCTCGGAGACCCAGTACTTC
CASSSTRTSSETQYF
>TRBJ2-2|NA|NA|TRBV7-6
TGTGCCAGCAGCTTTAGGGGTCAGGGCGGGGAGCTGTTTTTT
CASSFRGQGGELFF
>TRBJ2-5|NA|NA|TRBV7-7
TGTGCCAGCAGCCCTCGACAGAGCGACCAGCAGTACTTC
CASSPRQSDQQYF
>TRBJ2-1|NA|NA|TRBV30
TGTGCCTGGAGTGTGGGCCTAGCGAATGAGCAGTTCTTC
CAWSVGLANEQFF
>TRBJ2-1|NA|NA|TRBV5-1
TGCGCCAGCAGCTTGCCCAAAAATGAGCAGTTCTTC
CASSLPKNEQFF
>TRBJ1-4|NA|NA|TRBV9
TGTGCCAGCAGCGTAGGCACCGCGAATGAAAAACTGTTTTTT
CASSVGTANEKLFF
>TRBJ1-2|NA|few|TRBV5-1
TGCGCCAGCAGCCTCACTTGGACAGCTCGGAAGAATGGCTACACCTTC
CASSLTWTARKNGYTF
>TRBJ2-7|TRBD2|NA|TRBV7-9
TGTGCCAGCAGCTACGCGGGGGGGCTTGGGGAGCAGTACTTC
CASSYAGGLGEQYF